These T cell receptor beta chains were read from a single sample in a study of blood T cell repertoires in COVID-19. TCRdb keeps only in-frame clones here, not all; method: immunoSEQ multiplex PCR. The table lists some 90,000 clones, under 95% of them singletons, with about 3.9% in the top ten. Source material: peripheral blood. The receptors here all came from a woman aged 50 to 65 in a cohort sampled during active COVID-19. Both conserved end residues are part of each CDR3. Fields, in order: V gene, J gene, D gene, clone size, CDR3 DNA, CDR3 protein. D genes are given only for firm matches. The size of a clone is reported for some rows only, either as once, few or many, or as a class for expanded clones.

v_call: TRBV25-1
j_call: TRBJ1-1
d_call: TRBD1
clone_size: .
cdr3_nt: TGTGCCAGCAAGTTCACAGGGGGCACTGAAGCTTTCTTT
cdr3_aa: CASKFTGGTEAFF

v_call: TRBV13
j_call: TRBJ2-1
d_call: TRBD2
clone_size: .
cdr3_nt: TGTGCCAGCAGCGCCCGGACTAGCGGTATGAATGAGCAGTTCTTC
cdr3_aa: CASSARTSGMNEQFF

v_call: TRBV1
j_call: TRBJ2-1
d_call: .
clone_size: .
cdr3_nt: TGCACCAGCAGCCAAGGCCCGGGACTAGCGACCGGCAATGAGCAGTTCTTC
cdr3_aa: CTSSQGPGLATGNEQFF

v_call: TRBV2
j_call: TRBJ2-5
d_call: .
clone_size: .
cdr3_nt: TGTGCCAGCAGTGAAGGGACAGTACTGGGGACCCAGTACTTC
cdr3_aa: CASSEGTVLGTQYF

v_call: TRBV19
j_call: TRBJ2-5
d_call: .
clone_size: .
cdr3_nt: TGTGCCAGTTCGTCACGGGGGTTGGAGACCCAGTACTTC
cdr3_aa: CASSSRGLETQYF

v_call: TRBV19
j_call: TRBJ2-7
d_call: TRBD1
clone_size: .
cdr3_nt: TGTGCCAGTAGTATGTCCGCCGGGACAGGGGTCGAGCAGTACTTC
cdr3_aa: CASSMSAGTGVEQYF

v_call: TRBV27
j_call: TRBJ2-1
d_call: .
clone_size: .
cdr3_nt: TGTGCCAGCAGTCCCACAACAGACGGTCAGCAAGAGCAGTTCTTC
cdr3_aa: CASSPTTDGQQEQFF

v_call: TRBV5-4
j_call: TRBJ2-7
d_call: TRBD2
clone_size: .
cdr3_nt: TGTGCCAGCAGCCCGGGGGGACCTTGGGACGAGCAGTACTTC
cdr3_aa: CASSPGGPWDEQYF

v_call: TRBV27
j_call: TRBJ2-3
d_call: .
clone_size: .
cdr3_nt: TGTGCCAGCAGAGGGGGGGCCGCAGATACGCAGTATTTT
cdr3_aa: CASRGGAADTQYF

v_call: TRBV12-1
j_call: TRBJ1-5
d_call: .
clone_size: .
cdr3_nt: TGTGCCAGCAGCTCGCGGCTAGGCGAGAAGCCCCAGCATTTT
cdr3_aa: CASSSRLGEKPQHF

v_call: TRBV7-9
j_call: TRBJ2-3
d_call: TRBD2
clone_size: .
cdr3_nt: TGTGCCAGCAGCTCAAGCGGGGGGGGAGATACGCAGTATTTT
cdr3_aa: CASSSSGGGDTQYF

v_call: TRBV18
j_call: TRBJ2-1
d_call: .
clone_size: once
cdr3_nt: TGTGCCAGCTCACCCCCCCGGGGAGGACGCCCAAGCTCCTACAATGAGCAGTTCTTC
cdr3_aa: CASSPPRGGRPSSYNEQFF

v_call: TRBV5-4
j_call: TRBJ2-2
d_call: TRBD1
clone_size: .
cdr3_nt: TGTGCCAGCAGCTTCGGGACAGTGAACACCGGGGAGCTGTTTTTT
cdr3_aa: CASSFGTVNTGELFF

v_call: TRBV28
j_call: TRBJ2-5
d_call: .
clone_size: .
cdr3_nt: TGTGCCAGTTTAAAGGATTGGGCCGGGGCCCAGTACTTC
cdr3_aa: CASLKDWAGAQYF

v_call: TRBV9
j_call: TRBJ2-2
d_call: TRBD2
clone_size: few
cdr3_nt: TGTGCCAGCAGCGTTGGGACTAGCGGGGTGATGGGGGAGCTGTTTTTT
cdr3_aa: CASSVGTSGVMGELFF

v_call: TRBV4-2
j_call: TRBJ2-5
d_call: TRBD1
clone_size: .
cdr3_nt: TGTGCCAGCAGCCAATCCGGGACAGGGGTTTTAGAGACCCAGTACTTC
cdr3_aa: CASSQSGTGVLETQYF

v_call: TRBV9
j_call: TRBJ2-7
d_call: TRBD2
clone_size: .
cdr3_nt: TGTGCCAGCAGCGTAGAGGGGACGGGGCGGGAGGAAGTTTTCTTC
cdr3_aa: CASSVEGTGREEVFF

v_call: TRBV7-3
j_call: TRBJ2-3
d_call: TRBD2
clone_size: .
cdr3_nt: TGTGCCAGCAGCTCCCACGGTAGCGGGAACACAGATACGCAGTATTTT
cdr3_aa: CASSSHGSGNTDTQYF

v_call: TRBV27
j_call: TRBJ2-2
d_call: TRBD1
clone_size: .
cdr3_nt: TGTGCCAGCAGTTTTGGGACAGGGGACACCGGGGAGCTGTTTTTT
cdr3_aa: CASSFGTGDTGELFF

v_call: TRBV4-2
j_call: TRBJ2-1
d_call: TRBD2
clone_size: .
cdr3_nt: TGTGCCAGCAGCCAAGATCTAGGACTAGCGGGGGGGGAGCAGTTCTTC
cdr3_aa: CASSQDLGLAGGEQFF

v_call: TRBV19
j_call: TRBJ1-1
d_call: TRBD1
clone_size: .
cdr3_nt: TGTGCCAGTAGTGGTGTTCCGGGACAGGCCCCGAGGACTGAAGCTTTCTTT
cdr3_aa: CASSGVPGQAPRTEAFF

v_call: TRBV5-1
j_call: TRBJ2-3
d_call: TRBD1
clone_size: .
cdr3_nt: TGCGCCAGCAGCCGCCAATATACAGGGGCGAGCACAGATACGCAGTATTTT
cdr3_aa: CASSRQYTGASTDTQYF

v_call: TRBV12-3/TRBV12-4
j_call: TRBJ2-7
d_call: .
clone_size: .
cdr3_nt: TGTGCCAGCAGTTTAAGCGGCGAGCAGTACTTC
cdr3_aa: CASSLSGEQYF

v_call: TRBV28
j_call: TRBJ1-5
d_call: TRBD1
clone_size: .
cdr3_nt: TGTGCCAGCAGAGAGATACAGGGGGCGCGAAGCAATCAGCCCCAGCATTTT
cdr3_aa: CASREIQGARSNQPQHF

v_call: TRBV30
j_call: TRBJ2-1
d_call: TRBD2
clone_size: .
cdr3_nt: TGTGCCTGGAGTAGGGCGGGGGAGAGGAATGAGCAGTTCTTC
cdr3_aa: CAWSRAGERNEQFF

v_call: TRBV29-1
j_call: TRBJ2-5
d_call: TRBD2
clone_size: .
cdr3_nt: TGCAGCGTTGAAGAGGGGCTAGCGGGTAGCTACCAAGAGACCCAGTACTTC
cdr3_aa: CSVEEGLAGSYQETQYF

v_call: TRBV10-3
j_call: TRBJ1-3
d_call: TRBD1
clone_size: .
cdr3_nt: TGTGCCATCACCGGGACAGGAGGAAACACCATATATTTT
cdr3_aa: CAITGTGGNTIYF

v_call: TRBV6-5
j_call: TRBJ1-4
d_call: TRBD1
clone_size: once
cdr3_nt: TGTGCCAGCAGAGAGGGGACAGTTATATATGAAAAACTGTTTTTT
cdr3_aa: CASREGTVIYEKLFF

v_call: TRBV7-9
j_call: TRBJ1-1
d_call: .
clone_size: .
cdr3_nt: TGTGCCAGCAACCTCTTGGGGGCAACTGAAGCTTTCTTT
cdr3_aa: CASNLLGATEAFF

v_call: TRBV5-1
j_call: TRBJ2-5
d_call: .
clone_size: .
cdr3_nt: TGCGCCAGCAGCTTGGTCCCTCTCGCCGCGGGCGAGACCCAGTACTTC
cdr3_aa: CASSLVPLAAGETQYF

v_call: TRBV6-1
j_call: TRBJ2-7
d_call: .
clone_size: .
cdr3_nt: TGTGCCAGCAGTGAATCTTTGGCTTCCTACGAGCAGTACTTC
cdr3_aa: CASSESLASYEQYF

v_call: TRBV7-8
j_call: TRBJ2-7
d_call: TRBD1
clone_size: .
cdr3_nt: TGTGCCAGCAGCTACAGGGGTGTTGGGTACTACGAGCAGTACTTC
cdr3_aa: CASSYRGVGYYEQYF

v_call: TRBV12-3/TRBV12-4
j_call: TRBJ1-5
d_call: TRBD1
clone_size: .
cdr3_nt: TGTGCCAGCAGTCCGGGACAGGGCCAGCCCCAGCATTTT
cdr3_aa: CASSPGQGQPQHF

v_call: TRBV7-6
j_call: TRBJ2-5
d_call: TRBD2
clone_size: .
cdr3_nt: TGTGCCAGCAGCGGGACTAGTTTGGAGACCCAGTACTTC
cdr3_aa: CASSGTSLETQYF

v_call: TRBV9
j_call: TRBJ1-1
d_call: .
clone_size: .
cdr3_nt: TGTGCCAGCAGCGCGAACCCCGGGACTGCGATGAACACTGAAGCTTTCTTT
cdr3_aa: CASSANPGTAMNTEAFF

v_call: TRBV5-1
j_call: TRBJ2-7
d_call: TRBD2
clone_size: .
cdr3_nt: TGCGCCAGCTCGCCTGGACTAGTCCCTCGGTACGAGCAGTACTTC
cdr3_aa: CASSPGLVPRYEQYF

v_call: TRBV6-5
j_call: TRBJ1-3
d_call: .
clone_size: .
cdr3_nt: TGTGCCAGCAAGGCAGGGATAGCTGGAAACACCATATATTTT
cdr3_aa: CASKAGIAGNTIYF

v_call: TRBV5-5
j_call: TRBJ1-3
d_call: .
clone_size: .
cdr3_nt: TGTGCCAGCAGCTCCCGAGATAGGAGCTCTGGAAACACCATATATTTT
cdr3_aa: CASSSRDRSSGNTIYF

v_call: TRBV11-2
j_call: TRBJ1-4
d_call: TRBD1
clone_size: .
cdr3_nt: TGTGCCAGCAGCCTCCAGGGGACAGGGGTACGGGAAAAACTGTTTTTT
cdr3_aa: CASSLQGTGVREKLFF

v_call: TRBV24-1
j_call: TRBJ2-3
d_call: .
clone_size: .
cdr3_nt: TGTGCCACCAGTGATGCGGGATTCACAGATACGCAGTATTTT
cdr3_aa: CATSDAGFTDTQYF

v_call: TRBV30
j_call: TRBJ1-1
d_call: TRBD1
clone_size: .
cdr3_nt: TGTGCCTGGAGTAGGGGGCTTGAAGCTTTCTTT
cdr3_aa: CAWSRGLEAFF

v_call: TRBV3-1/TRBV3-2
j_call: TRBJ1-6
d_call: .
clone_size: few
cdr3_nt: TGTGCCAGCAGCCCCGCGGCGGCACCTAATTCACCCCTCCACTTT
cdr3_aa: CASSPAAAPNSPLHF

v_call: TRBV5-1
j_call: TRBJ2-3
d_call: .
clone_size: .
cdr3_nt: TGCGCCAGCAGCTTGGGACAGTCCACAGATACGCAGTATTTT
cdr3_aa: CASSLGQSTDTQYF

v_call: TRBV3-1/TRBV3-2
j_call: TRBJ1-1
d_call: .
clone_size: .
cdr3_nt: TGTGCCAGCAGCCAGCTACAGGGCGAGGCAGCTTTCTTT
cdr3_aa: CASSQLQGEAAFF

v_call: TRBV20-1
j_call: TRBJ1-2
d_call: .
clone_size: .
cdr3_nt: TGCAGTGCTAGAGACAGACAGGGCTACACCTTC
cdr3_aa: CSARDRQGYTF

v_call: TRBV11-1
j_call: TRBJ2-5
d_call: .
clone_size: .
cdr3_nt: TGTGCCAGCAGGGGGGGACGCCAGCAAGAGACCCAGTACTTC
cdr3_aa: CASRGGRQQETQYF

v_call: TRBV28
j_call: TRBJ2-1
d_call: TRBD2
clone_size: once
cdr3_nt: TGTGCCAGCAGCGCAACCGGGACTAGGTATTACAATGAGCAGTTCTTC
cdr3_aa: CASSATGTRYYNEQFF

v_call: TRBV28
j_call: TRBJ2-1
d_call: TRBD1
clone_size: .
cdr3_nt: TGTGCCAGCAGTTTCTTCGACAGGGGTAGGAACAATGAGCAGTTCTTC
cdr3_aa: CASSFFDRGRNNEQFF

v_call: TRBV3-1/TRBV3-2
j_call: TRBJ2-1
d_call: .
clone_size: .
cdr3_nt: TGTGCCAGCAGCCAAGTCGGTGAGCAGTTCTTC
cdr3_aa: CASSQVGEQFF

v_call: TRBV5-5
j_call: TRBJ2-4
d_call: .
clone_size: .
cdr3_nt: TGTGCCAGCAGCTTGGCTCTAGCCAAAAACATTCAGTACTTC
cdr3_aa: CASSLALAKNIQYF

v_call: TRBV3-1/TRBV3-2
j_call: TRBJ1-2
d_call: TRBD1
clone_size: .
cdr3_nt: TGTGCCAGCAGCCGACAGGGGCGGGACTATGGCTACACCTTC
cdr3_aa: CASSRQGRDYGYTF

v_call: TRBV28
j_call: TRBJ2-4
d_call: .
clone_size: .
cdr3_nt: TGTGCCAGCAGTTTCGAGCGGGTAGCCAAAAACATTCAGTACTTC
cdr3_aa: CASSFERVAKNIQYF

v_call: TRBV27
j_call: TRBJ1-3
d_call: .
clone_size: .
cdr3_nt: TGTGCCAGCAGTTTATACGCGACAGCGCGGAGTACCATATATTTT
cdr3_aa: CASSLYATARSTIYF

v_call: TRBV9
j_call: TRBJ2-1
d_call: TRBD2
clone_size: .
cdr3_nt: TGTGCCAGCAGCGTAGAACTAGCGGGAAAGGAGGGGAGTGAGCAGTTCTTC
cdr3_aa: CASSVELAGKEGSEQFF

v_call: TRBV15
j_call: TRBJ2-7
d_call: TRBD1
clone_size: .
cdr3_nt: TGTGCCACCAGCAGCCACCGGACAGGGGGCGAGCAGTACTTC
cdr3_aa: CATSSHRTGGEQYF

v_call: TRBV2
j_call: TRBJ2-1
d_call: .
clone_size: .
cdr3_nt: TGTGCCAGCATGCAGGGCCCTAACAATGAGCAGTTCTTC
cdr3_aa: CASMQGPNNEQFF

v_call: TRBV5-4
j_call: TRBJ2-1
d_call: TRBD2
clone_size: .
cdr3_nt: TGTGCCAGCAGCCCGACTAGCGGGACAGGAGGAGAGGAGTTCTTC
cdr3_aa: CASSPTSGTGGEEFF